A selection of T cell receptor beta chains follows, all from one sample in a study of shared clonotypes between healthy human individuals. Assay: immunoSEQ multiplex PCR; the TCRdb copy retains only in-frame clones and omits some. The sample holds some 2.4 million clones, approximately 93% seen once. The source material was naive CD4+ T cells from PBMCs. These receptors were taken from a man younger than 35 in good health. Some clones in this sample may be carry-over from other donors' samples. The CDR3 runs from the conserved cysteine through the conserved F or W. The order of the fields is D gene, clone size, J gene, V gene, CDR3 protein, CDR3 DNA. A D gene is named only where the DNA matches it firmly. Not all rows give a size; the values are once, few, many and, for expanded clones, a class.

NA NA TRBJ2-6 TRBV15 CATSRVLAGRSGANVLTF TGTGCCACCAGCAGAGTATTGGCGGGACGGTCTGGGGCCAACGTCCTGACTTTC
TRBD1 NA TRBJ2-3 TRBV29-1 CSVGGTGTGTDTQYF TGCAGCGTTGGGGGAACCGGGACAGGCACAGATACGCAGTATTTT
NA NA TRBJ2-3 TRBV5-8 CASSRADTQYF TGTGCCAGCAGCCGGGCCGATACGCAGTATTTT
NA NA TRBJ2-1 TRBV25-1 CASSRGTYNEQFF TGTGCCAGCAGTCGGGGTACCTACAATGAGCAGTTCTTC
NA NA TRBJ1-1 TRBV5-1 CASSPGSGVTMNTEAFF TGCGCCAGCAGCCCCGGTAGCGGGGTGACCATGAACACTGAAGCTTTCTTT
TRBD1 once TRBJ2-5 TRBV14 CASSRSTGVTQYF TGTGCCAGCAGCCGTTCGACAGGGGTGACCCAGTACTTC
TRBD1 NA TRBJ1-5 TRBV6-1 CASSELRGGNQPQHF TGTGCCAGCAGTGAACTCAGGGGGGGCAATCAGCCCCAGCATTTT
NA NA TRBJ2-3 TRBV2 CASSPGRSTDTQYF TGTGCCAGCAGTCCGGGGCGGTCGACAGATACGCAGTATTTT
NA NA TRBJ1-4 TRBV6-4 CASSDSKAAVNEKLFF TGTGCCAGCAGTGACTCGAAGGCGGCAGTTAATGAAAAACTGTTTTTT
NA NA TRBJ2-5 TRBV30 CAWSVRRRGETQYF TGTGCCTGGAGTGTACGAAGAAGGGGTGAGACCCAGTACTTC
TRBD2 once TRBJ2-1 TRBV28 CASSLSRSGSPYNEQFF TGTGCCAGCAGTTTAAGCAGGAGCGGGAGTCCCTACAATGAGCAGTTCTTC
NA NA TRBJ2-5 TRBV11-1 CASSFGSGETQYF TGTGCCAGCAGCTTCGGCAGTGGGGAGACCCAGTACTTC
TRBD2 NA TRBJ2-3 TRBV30 CARGGATTDTQYF TGTGCCCGCGGGGGGGCGACCACAGATACGCAGTATTTT
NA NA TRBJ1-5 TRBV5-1 CASSSEPGQPQHF TGCGCCAGCAGCTCCGAACCGGGGCAGCCCCAGCATTTT
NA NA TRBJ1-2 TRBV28 CASSFTRQPLIYGYTF TGTGCCAGCAGTTTTACGCGACAGCCCCTGATTTATGGCTACACCTTC
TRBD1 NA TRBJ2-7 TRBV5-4 CASSFMTGHEQYF TGTGCCAGCAGCTTTATGACAGGGCACGAGCAGTACTTC
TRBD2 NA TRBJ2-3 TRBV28 CASRGMGSGSPDTQYF TGTGCCAGCAGGGGGATGGGTAGCGGGAGTCCAGATACGCAGTATTTT
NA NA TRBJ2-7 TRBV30 CASVGTVPYEQYF TGTGCCTCCGTCGGGACGGTTCCCTACGAGCAGTACTTC
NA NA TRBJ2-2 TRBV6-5 CASSIDRNTGELFF TGTGCCAGCAGCATCGACCGGAACACCGGGGAGCTGTTTTTT
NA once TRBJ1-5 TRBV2 CASSEAAGTQILNQPQHF TGTGCCAGCAGTGAAGCCGCCGGGACCCAAATTCTCAATCAGCCCCAGCATTTT
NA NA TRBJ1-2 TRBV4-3 CASSQERTIYTF TGCGCCAGCAGCCAAGAGCGGACCATCTACACCTTC
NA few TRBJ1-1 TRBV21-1 CASSGQGMNTEAFF TGTGCCAGCAGCGGTCAGGGAATGAACACTGAAGCTTTCTTT
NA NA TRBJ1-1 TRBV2 CASRVQGTEAFF TGTGCCAGCAGGGTACAGGGCACTGAAGCTTTCTTT
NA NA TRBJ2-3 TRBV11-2 CASSLGLASTDTQYF TGTGCCAGCAGCTTAGGACTGGCTAGCACAGATACGCAGTATTTT
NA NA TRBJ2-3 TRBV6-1 CASSVDGLTDTQYF TGTGCCAGCAGTGTCGACGGTCTCACAGATACGCAGTATTTT
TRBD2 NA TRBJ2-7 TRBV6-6 CASSYSTSGNEQYF TGTGCCAGCAGTTACTCGACTAGCGGGAACGAGCAGTACTTC
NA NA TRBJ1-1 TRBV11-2 CASSLAPANTEAFF TGTGCCAGCAGCTTAGCCCCGGCGAACACTGAAGCTTTCTTT
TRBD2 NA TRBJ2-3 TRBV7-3 CASSPTPSGSHLDTQYF TGTGCCAGCAGCCCAACCCCTAGCGGGAGTCACCTAGATACGCAGTATTTT
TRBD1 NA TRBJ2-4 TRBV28 CASSTDRGPKNIQYF TGTGCCAGCAGTACCGACAGGGGACCCAAAAACATTCAGTACTTC
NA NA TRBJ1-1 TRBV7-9 CASSQQGGTEAFF TGTGCCAGCAGCCAGCAGGGCGGTACTGAAGCTTTCTTT
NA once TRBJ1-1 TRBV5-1 CASSLDEGRGTEAFF TGCGCCAGCAGCTTGGATGAAGGTAGGGGCACTGAAGCTTTCTTT
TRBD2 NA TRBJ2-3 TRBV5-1 CASSLGLAGVQDTQYF TGCGCCAGCAGCTTGGGGCTAGCGGGAGTGCAAGATACGCAGTATTTT
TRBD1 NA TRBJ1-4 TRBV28 CASRSFRDRAEKLFF TGTGCCAGCCGGTCCTTCCGGGACAGGGCGGAAAAACTGTTTTTT
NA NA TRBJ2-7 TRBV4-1 CASSQERLKEHTTTTYEQYF TGCGCCAGCAGCCAAGAAAGGCTTAAGGAGCACACCACTACTACCTACGAGCAGTACTTC
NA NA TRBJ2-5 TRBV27 CASSPRDQETQYF TGTGCCAGCAGTCCCCGAGACCAAGAGACCCAGTACTTC
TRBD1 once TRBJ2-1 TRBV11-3 CASSGTGEQFF TGTGCCAGCAGCGGAACAGGGGAACAGTTCTTC
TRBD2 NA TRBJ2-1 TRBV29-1 CSAQLLAVLNEQFF TGCAGCGCCCAACTGCTAGCGGTCCTTAATGAGCAGTTCTTC
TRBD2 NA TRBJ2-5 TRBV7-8 CASSSRRRAGGPKGETQYF TGTGCCAGCAGCTCCCGACGGAGAGCGGGAGGGCCGAAAGGGGAGACCCAGTACTTC
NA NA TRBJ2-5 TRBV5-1 CASSFAGQETQYF TGCGCCAGCAGCTTTGCGGGGCAAGAGACCCAGTACTTC
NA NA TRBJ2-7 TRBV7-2 CASRLRTQGRYEQYF TGTGCCAGCAGACTCCGGACACAGGGTCGGTACGAGCAGTACTTC
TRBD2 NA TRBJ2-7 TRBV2 CASSGGGRAYEQYF TGTGCCAGCAGTGGTGGAGGGAGGGCCTACGAGCAGTACTTC
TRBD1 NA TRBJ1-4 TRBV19 CASSTRTGGEKLFF TGTGCCAGTAGTACCCGGACAGGGGGTGAAAAACTGTTTTTT
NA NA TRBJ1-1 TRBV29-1 CSVELGVAFF TGCAGCGTTGAGTTAGGGGTAGCTTTCTTT
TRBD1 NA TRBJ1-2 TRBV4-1 CASSQRGTGIGYTF TGCGCCAGCAGCCAAAGGGGGACAGGGATCGGCTACACCTTC
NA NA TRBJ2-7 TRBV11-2 CASSLDPSGYEQYF TGTGCCAGCAGCTTAGATCCGTCAGGCTACGAGCAGTACTTC
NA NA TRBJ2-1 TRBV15 CATSGSQGNEQFF TGTGCCACCAGCGGGAGTCAGGGTAATGAGCAGTTCTTC
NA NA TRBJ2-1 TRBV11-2 CASSPGPFDEQFF TGTGCCAGCAGCCCTGGGCCGTTCGATGAGCAGTTCTTC
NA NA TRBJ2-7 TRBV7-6 CASSRLRGSYEQYF TGTGCCAGCAGTCGGCTCCGGGGCTCCTACGAGCAGTACTTC
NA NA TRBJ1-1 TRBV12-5 CASAPVTEAFF TGTGCTAGTGCCCCCGTCACTGAAGCTTTCTTT
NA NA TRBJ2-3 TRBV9 CASTSNSGPPDTQYF TGTGCCAGCACCTCAAATTCGGGTCCTCCCGATACGCAGTATTTT
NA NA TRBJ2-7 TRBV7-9 CASSLMGQGYEQYF TGTGCCAGCAGCTTAATGGGTCAGGGCTACGAGCAGTACTTC
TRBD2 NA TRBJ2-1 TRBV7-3 CASSLGSGRYNEQFF TGTGCCAGCAGCTTAGGTAGCGGGAGATACAATGAGCAGTTCTTC
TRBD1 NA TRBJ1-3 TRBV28 CASITWGGQGSGNTIYF TGTGCCAGCATCACGTGGGGGGGACAGGGATCGGGAAACACCATATATTTT
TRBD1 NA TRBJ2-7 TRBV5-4 CASSLPTGGYEQYF TGTGCCAGCAGTCTCCCGACAGGGGGCTACGAGCAGTACTTC